These 29 T cell receptor beta chains originate from one sample sequenced in a study of blood T cell repertoires in COVID-19. This table comes from immunoSEQ multiplex PCR, and its TCRdb copy is limited to in-frame clones, with some not included. This sample has about 150,000 clones, with around 86% found just once. Sample: peripheral blood. These receptor sequences come from a woman aged 60-75 years with active or convalescent COVID-19.

The rearrangement joins TRBV6-5 to TRBJ2-3; 7 nucleotides match TRBD2. Trimming cost V 1 base and J 2 bases; bases outside gene matches: 6. The CDR3 loop spans 16 amino acids. Per the germline V gene, CDR1 is MNHEY and CDR2 is SVGAGI. The CDR3 DNA reads TGTGCCAGCAGTTACTTGGCTAGCGGATCCACAGATACGCAGTATTTT. Residues: CASSYLASGSTDTQYF.

This chain uses TRBV27 with TRBJ1-2; 8 nucleotides agree with TRBD1. Germline-derived CDR1 and CDR2 are MNHEY and SMNVEV (reference sequence). Losses at the gene ends were 0 bases for V and 4 bases for J; bases not matched to a gene: 4. This CDR3 is built from 15 residues. CDR3 sequence: CASSLSTGGGYGYTF. The CDR3 DNA reads TGTGCCAGCAGTTTATCTACAGGGGGTGGCTATGGCTACACCTTC.

This CDR3 reads CASSLDNLGTQYF. CDR3 coding DNA: TGTGCCAGCAGCCTCGACAATCTTGGGACCCAGTACTTC. The chain recombines TRBV12-3 or TRBV12-4 with TRBJ2-5; the D is unclear. CDR3 length: 13 residues. V was clipped by 6 bases and J by 7 bases, with 15 bases between them.

V and J are TRBV3-1 (or the pseudogene TRBV3-2) and TRBJ1-3; TRBD1 might be the D (5 bases). The CDR3 covers 17 residues. Per the germline V gene, CDR1 is LGHDT and CDR2 is YNNKEL (reference sequence). The V gene lost 1 base and the J gene lost 0 bases, with 13 bases spanning the gap. This chain's CDR3 is CASSQGPQASSGNTIYF. DNA of the CDR3: TGTGCCAGCAGCCAAGGTCCACAGGCGAGCTCTGGAAACACCATATATTTT.

The genes are TRBV28 and TRBJ2-1; TRBD1 aligns across 9 bases. The CDR3 has 17 residues. Germline loops: CDR1 MDHEN, CDR2 SYDVKM. The junction had 17 bases not matched to a gene; V was cut back by 6 bases and J by 8 bases. As DNA, the CDR3 is TGTGCCAGCAGAGACGACCCGGGACAGGGAGGCATCCATGAGCAGTTCTTC. Its translation: CASRDDPGQGGIHEQFF.

The chain joins TRBV2 to TRBJ2-4; TRBD2 aligns across 9 bases. Germline CDR1 reads SNHLY; CDR2 reads FYNNEI. Unmatched junction bases numbered 21, after V lost 3 bases and J lost 0 bases. This CDR3 has 22 amino acids. The CDR3 DNA reads as TGTGCCAGCAGTGAGCCACAAGGCGCGGGGGGGAGCAAGTATCTAGCCAAAAACATTCAGTACTTC. Residues: CASSEPQGAGGSKYLAKNIQYF.

The J gene is TRBJ2-3, the V gene TRBV11-2, with TRBD2 matching 9 bases. V was clipped by 5 bases and J by 7 bases; unmatched bases: 16. The V gene's germline CDR1 is SGHAT and CDR2 FQNNGV. This CDR3 is 17 amino acids long. The CDR3 region is CASSPVVAGAPGYTQYF. CDR3 DNA sequence: TGTGCCAGCAGCCCCGTGGTAGCGGGGGCGCCAGGGTATACGCAGTATTTT.

In this sample, this clone turned up once. V and J are TRBV6-5 and TRBJ2-1; 11 positions agree with TRBD2. The V gene end was trimmed by 7 bases and the J gene end by 11 bases; junction bases not matched to a gene: 10. CDR3 length: 14 amino acids. Germline-derived CDR1 and CDR2 are MNHEY and SVGAGI. The CDR3 here is CASTSPTSGAKQFF. CDR3 bases: TGTGCCAGCACCAGTCCGACTAGCGGGGCGAAGCAGTTCTTC.

CDR3 bases: TGTGCCAGCAGTTTAGGGCTCGGTAATCAGCCCCAGCATTTT. It yields the protein CASSLGLGNQPQHF. The chain couples TRBV27 to TRBJ1-5; D not resolved. Germline lookup yields CDR1 MNHEY and CDR2 SMNVEV (reference sequence). Deletions cut 2 bases from V and 4 bases from J, with 9 bases between. The CDR3 totals 14 residues.

V and J are TRBV6-5 and TRBJ2-1, with 12 bases aligning to TRBD2. The V gene's germline CDR1 is MNHEY and CDR2 SVGAGI. The CDR3 loop spans 15 amino acids. V lost 6 bases and J lost 5; bases outside the gene matches: 5. CDR3 in amino acids: CASRTTSGSNNEQFF. The CDR3 DNA is TGTGCCAGCAGGACGACTAGCGGGAGTAACAATGAGCAGTTCTTC.

This clone was observed once. The rearrangement joins TRBV24-1 to TRBJ2-1; 12 bases line up with TRBD2. CDR1 and CDR2 (germline): KGHDR, SFDVKD. CDR3 length equals 15 residues. Trimming removed 3 bases from V and 6 bases from J; junction bases left unmatched: 2. For the CDR3, the DNA is TGTGCCACCAGTGATAGGACTAGCGGGACCAATGAGCAGTTCTTC. Protein product: CATSDRTSGTNEQFF.

The rearrangement links TRBV7-8 to TRBJ2-7; the D is unclear. The CDR3 consists of 13 residues. V was clipped by 5 bases and J by 0 bases, with 8 bases between them. Germline-derived CDR1 and CDR2 are SGHVS and FQNEAQ. The CDR3 DNA reads TGTGCCAGCAGCCAAAGGAGCTCCTACGAGCAGTACTTC. Translation gives CASSQRSSYEQYF.

The chain employs TRBV29-1 and TRBJ1-1, with a possible D match to TRBD1 (5 bases). Looked up from germline, CDR1 is SQVTM and CDR2 is ANQGSEA. The CDR3 is 13 amino acids. Deletions cut 7 bases from V and 0 bases from J, with 12 bases between. CDR3 in amino acids: CSGDRGLNTEAFF. Here the CDR3 DNA reads TGCAGCGGAGATCGGGGGTTGAACACTGAAGCTTTCTTT.

V usage is TRBV19 and J usage is TRBJ1-5, with 11 bases matching TRBD1. The germline V gene encodes CDR1 LNHDA and CDR2 SQIVND (reference sequence). With V trimmed by 3 bases and J by 1 base, 5 bases remained unmatched. The CDR3 sequence is 17 residues long. CDR3 sequence reads: CASSILRDRGSNQPQHF. DNA for the CDR3: TGTGCCAGTAGTATCCTCCGGGACAGGGGGAGCAATCAGCCCCAGCATTTT. The entire variable domain, with the rest obtained from reference TRBV19 and TRBJ1-5, is as follows: DGGITQSPKYLFRKEGQNVTLSCEQNLNHDAMYWYRQDPGQGLRLIYYSQIVNDFQKGDIAEGYSVSREKKESFPLTVTSAQKNPTAFYLCASSILRDRGSNQPQHFGDGTRLSIL.

The rearrangement joins TRBV7-2 to TRBJ1-2, with 7 bases lining up with TRBD1. The CDR3 sequence is 14 residues long. Trimming at V came to 5 bases and at J to 4 bases, leaving 7 bases not matched to a gene. Germline values: CDR1 SGHTA, CDR2 FQGNSA. The CDR3: CASSPRQGFYGYTF. In DNA form, the CDR3 reads TGTGCCAGCAGCCCCAGACAGGGTTTCTATGGCTACACCTTC.

The chain recombines TRBV28 with TRBJ1-4; 7 bases match TRBD1. CDR1 and CDR2 (germline): MDHEN, SYDVKM. CDR3 length equals 15 residues. V trimming: 6 bases; J trimming: 8 bases; junction bases outside the gene matches: 12. In DNA form, the CDR3 reads TGTGCCAGCAGGCCCACAGGGGCCCTTAGCGAAAAACTGTTTTTT. This encodes CASRPTGALSEKLFF. Full variable domain (missing parts from reference TRBV28 and TRBJ1-4): DVKVTQSSRYLVKRTGEKVFLECVQDMDHENMFWYRQDPGLGLRLIYFSYDVKMKEKGDIPEGYSVSREKKERFSLILESASTNQTSMYLCASRPTGALSEKLFFGSGTQLSVL.

The chain combines TRBV11-2 with TRBJ2-7, with D tentatively TRBD1 (5 bases). The CDR3 is 11 residues long. CDR1 is SGHAT and CDR2 is FQNNGV in the germline V gene. V was cut by 5 bases and J by 3 bases, with 5 bases left in between. Here the CDR3 DNA reads TGTGCCAGCAGCGACAGCTACGAGCAGTACGTC. Translated: CASSDSYEQYV.

The chain has TRBV19 and TRBJ1-1; 8 bases are shared with TRBD1. With V trimmed by 1 base and J by 1 base, 11 bases remained unmatched. The CDR3 runs to 18 residues. Germline CDR1 reads LNHDA; CDR2 reads SQIVND (reference sequence). CDR3 amino acids: CASSIVPWTGIGNTEAFF. The CDR3 bases are TGTGCCAGTAGTATAGTACCCTGGACAGGGATCGGGAACACTGAAGCTTTCTTT.

This clone was observed a few times. The chain recombines TRBV6-5 with TRBJ2-2; 8 bases line up with TRBD1. The CDR3 runs 15 residues. Germline CDR1 MNHEY, CDR2 SVGAGI. V dropped 5 bases and J dropped 7; count of bases not matched to a gene: 9. The CDR3 DNA reads as TGTGCCAGCAGTCGAAACAGGGGGGAAATCGGGGAGCTGTTTTTT. Amino acids: CASSRNRGEIGELFF.

This clone has a single count. This chain joins TRBV4-2 and TRBJ1-1; tentative D call: TRBD1 (6 bases). Germline V gene sequence: CDR1 LGHNA, CDR2 YNFKEQ. The V gene lost 4 bases and the J gene lost 1 base, with 16 bases spanning the gap. This CDR3 has 16 residues. CDR3 loop: CASSLNPTGRNTEAFF. DNA of the CDR3: TGTGCCAGCAGCCTCAATCCCACAGGGAGGAACACTGAAGCTTTCTTT.

The CDR3 coding sequence is TGTGCCAGTAGCCCACTTACGAAGAGGACAGGGAGAATTGACGAGCAGTACTTC. This translates into CASSPLTKRTGRIDEQYF. This sequence joins TRBV19 and TRBJ2-7; 8 bases are a match to TRBD1. Trimming cost V 6 bases and J 5 bases; bases outside gene matches: 21. CDR3 size: 18 residues. Per the germline V gene, CDR1 is LNHDA and CDR2 is SQIVND (reference sequence).

The CDR3 nucleotides read TGTGCCAGCAGTTTATTGGACAGGGGGTACAATGAGCAGTTCTTC. Amino acids: CASSLLDRGYNEQFF. The chain joins TRBV27 to TRBJ2-1, with TRBD1 matching over 10 bases. Germline V gives CDR1 MNHEY, CDR2 SMNVEV (reference sequence). J lost 4 bases, V lost 1 base, and 1 base had no gene match. This CDR3 is 15 amino acids long.

The rearrangement joins TRBV6-1 to TRBJ2-1; 7 nucleotides line up with TRBD2. The CDR3 loop spans 16 amino acids. The junction had 9 bases not matched to a gene; V was cut back by 2 bases and J by 5 bases. Germline V gene lookup returns CDR1 MNHNS and CDR2 SASEGT. For the CDR3, the DNA is TGTGCCAGCAGTGAATTCACTAGCGCCATAGACAATGAGCAGTTCTTC. Encoded protein: CASSEFTSAIDNEQFF.

The chain recombines TRBV4-2 with TRBJ2-5, with D possibly being TRBD1 (5 bases). V was clipped by 2 bases and J by 2 bases, with 18 bases between them. Germline V gene lookup returns CDR1 LGHNA and CDR2 YNFKEQ. The CDR3 is 17 residues long. CDR3 protein: CASSQSSKGVIQETQYF. The CDR3 DNA sequence: TGTGCCAGCAGCCAAAGTAGTAAAGGGGTAATTCAAGAGACCCAGTACTTC.

This clone was detected a few times. The chain uses TRBV6-5 and TRBJ1-2; TRBD1 might be the D (6 bases). Trimming shortened V by 2 bases and J by 7 bases, and 20 bases separated the two germline ends. This CDR3 has 16 amino acids. Germline values: CDR1 MNHEY, CDR2 SVGAGI. The CDR3 region is CASSYTLQGDTGGYTF. CDR3 sequence (DNA): TGTGCCAGCAGTTACACCCTACAGGGTGATACTGGTGGCTACACCTTC.

The J gene is TRBJ1-5, the V gene TRBV7-6; D gene ambiguous. Germline V CDR1 and CDR2: SGHVS, FNYEAQ. CDR3 length: 12 amino acids. Trimming took 0 bases from V and 7 from J, leaving 4 bases between them. CDR3 residues: CASSLAGQPQHF. The CDR3, as DNA: TGTGCCAGCAGCTTAGCTGGCCAGCCCCAGCATTTT.

The gene calls are TRBV2 and TRBJ1-2, with a weak D call TRBD1 (6 bases). Trimming took 8 bases from V and 8 from J, leaving 18 bases between them. The CDR3 is made up of 13 amino acids. The germline V gene encodes CDR1 SNHLY and CDR2 FYNNEI. The CDR3 DNA is TGTGCCAGCGAAAGGCACAGGGCTGGCGGCTACACCTTC. Its translation is CASERHRAGGYTF.

V usage is TRBV5-1 and J usage is TRBJ1-4; D ambiguous. CDR3 length: 16 residues. Per the germline V gene, CDR1 is SGHRS and CDR2 is YFSETQ. V was clipped by 4 bases and J by 0 bases, with 13 bases between them. The CDR3 protein is CASSLGTYPTNEKLFF. The DNA of the CDR3 is TGCGCCAGCAGCCTGGGAACTTACCCAACTAATGAAAAACTGTTTTTT.

This clone was detected a few times. This chain links TRBV28 with TRBJ1-2; D not certain. Germline V lookup: CDR1 MDHEN, CDR2 SYDVKM. The CDR3 covers 13 residues. V dropped 7 bases and J dropped 6 bases, with 15 bases sitting between them. In DNA form, the CDR3 reads TGTGCCAGCACCCCGCGAGGTCGGCATGGCTACACCTTC. Encoded protein: CASTPRGRHGYTF.